The sequence of this TCR beta chain was determined in a study of CD8+CD57+ T cells in acquired aplastic anemia. In the study overall: The DNA of sorted CD4+ and CD8+ cells averaged about 3 ug.

Comments on this clonotype: It is unclear where the CDR3 begins or ends on the DNA, so no DNA is shown, and the CDR3 is as TCRdb lists it.

The CDR3 comprises 17 residues, both ends counted. CDR1 and CDR2 from the germline V gene are MGHDK and SYGVNS. Genomic DNA acted as the template from which TCR beta VDJ combination and CDR3 sequence profiling were carried out. Each CDR3 protein gets one entry after TCRdb re-called the reads with MiXCR. Among roughly 180,000 distinct CDR3 sequences listed, 64% were seen once. The chain carries TRBV25-1 and TRBJ1-1. The sequenced material came from sorted CD4+, CD8+, or CD8+CD57+ T cells (not recorded which) from PBMCs. The TCR comes from a human donor with severe aplastic anemia or a healthy control (not recorded which). Here the CDR3 reads CASSIYLCSVEHTEAFF.